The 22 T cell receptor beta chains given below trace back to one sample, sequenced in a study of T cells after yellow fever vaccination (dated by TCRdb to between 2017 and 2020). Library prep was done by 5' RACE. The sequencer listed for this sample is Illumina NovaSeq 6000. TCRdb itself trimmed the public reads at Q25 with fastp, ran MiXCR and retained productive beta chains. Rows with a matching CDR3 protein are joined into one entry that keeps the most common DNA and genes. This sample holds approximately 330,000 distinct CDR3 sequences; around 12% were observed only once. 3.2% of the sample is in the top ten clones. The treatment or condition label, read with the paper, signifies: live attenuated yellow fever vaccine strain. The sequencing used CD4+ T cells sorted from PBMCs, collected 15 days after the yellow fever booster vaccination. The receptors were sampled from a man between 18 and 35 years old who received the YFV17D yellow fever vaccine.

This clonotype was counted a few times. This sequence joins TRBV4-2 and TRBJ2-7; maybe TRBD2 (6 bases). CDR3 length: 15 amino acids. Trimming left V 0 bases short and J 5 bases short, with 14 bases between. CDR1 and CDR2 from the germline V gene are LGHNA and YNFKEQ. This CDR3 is CASSQDHVGGDEQYF. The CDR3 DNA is TGTGCCAGCAGCCAAGATCATGTGGGCGGGGACGAGCAGTACTTC.

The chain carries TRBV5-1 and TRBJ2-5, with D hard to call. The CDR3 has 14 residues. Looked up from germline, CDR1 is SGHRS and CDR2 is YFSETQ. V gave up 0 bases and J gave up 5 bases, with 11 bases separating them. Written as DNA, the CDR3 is TGCGCCAGCAGCTTGGACAGAGCTCGGGAGACCCAGTACTTC. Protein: CASSLDRARETQYF.

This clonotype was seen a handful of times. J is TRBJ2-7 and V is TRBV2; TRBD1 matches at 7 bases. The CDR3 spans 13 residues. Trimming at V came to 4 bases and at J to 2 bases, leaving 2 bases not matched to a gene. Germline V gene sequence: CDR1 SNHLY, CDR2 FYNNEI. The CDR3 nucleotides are TGTGCCAGCAGTGGGGACAGCACCTACGAGCAGTACTTC. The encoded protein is CASSGDSTYEQYF.

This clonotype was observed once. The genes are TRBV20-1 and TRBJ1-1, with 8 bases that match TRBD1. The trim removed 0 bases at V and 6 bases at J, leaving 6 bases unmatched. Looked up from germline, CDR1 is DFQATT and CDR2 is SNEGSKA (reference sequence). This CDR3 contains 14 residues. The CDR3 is CSARERGTGAEAFF. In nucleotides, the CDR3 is TGCAGTGCTAGAGAAAGGGGGACAGGAGCTGAAGCTTTCTTT.

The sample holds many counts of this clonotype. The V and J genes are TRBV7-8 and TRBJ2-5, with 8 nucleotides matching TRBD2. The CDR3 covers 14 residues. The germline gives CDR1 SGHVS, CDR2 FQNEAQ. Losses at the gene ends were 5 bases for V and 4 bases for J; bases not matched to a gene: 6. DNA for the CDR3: TGTGCCAGCAGCCCGGGGGGGCCCAGAGAGACCCAGTACTTC. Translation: CASSPGGPRETQYF. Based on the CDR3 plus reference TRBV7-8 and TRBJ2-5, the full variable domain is GAGVSQSPRYKVAKRGQDVALRCDPISGHVSLFWYQQALGQGPEFLTYFQNEAQLDKSGLPSDRFFAERPEGSVSTLKIQRTQQEDSAVYLCASSPGGPRETQYFGPGTRLLVL.

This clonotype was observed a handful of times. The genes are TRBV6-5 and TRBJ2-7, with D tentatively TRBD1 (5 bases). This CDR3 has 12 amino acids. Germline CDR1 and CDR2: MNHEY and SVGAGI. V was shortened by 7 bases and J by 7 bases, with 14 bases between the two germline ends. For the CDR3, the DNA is TGTGCCAGCACCGACAGTAGGTGGGAGCAGTACTTC. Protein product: CASTDSRWEQYF.

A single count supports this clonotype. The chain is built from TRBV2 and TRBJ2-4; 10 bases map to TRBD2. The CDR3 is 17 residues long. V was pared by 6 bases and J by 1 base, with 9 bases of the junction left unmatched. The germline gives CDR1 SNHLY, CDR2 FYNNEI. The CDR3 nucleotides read TGTGCCAGCAGCGCTAGCGGGGGCCGGGGGGCCAAAAACATTCAGTACTTC. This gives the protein CASSASGGRGAKNIQYF.

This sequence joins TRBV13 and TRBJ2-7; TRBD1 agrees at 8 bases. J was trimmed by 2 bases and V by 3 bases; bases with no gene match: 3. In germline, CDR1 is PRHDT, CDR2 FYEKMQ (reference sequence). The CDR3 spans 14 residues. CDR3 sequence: CASSFRQGTYEQYF. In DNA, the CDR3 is TGTGCCAGCAGCTTTCGACAGGGGACCTACGAGCAGTACTTC. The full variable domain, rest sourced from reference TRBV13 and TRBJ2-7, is AAGVIQSPRHLIKEKRETATLKCYPIPRHDTVYWYQQGPGQDPQFLISFYEKMQSDKGSIPDRFSAQQFSDYHSELNMSSLELGDSALYFCASSFRQGTYEQYFGPGTRLTVT.

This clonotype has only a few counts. The CDR3 DNA sequence: TGCAGCGTTGAGCCCCCGACCCAAGAGACCCAGTACTTC. The encoded protein is CSVEPPTQETQYF. The chain couples TRBV29-1 to TRBJ2-5, with unresolved D. V gave up 3 bases and J gave up 1 base, with 9 bases separating them. This CDR3 contains 13 residues. The V gene's germline CDR1 is SQVTM and CDR2 ANQGSEA.

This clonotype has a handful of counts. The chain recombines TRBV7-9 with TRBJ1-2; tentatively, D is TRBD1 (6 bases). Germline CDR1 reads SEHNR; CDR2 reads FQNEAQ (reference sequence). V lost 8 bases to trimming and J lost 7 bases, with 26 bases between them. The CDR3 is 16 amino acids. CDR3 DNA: TGTGCCAGCCCCTCGGGCACCGACAGGATCTATGTTGGCTACACCTTC. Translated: CASPSGTDRIYVGYTF. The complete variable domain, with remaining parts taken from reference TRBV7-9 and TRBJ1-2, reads DTGVSQNPRHKITKRGQNVTFRCDPISEHNRLYWYRQTLGQGPEFLTYFQNEAQLEKSRLLSDRFSAERPKGSFSTLEIQRTEQGDSAMYLCASPSGTDRIYVGYTFGSGTRLTVV.

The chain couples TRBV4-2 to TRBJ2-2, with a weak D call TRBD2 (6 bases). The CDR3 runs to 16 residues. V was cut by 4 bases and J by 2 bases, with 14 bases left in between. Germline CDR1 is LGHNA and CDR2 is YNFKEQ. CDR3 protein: CASSRASGTNTGELFF. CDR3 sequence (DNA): TGTGCCAGCAGCCGTGCAAGTGGGACTAACACCGGGGAGCTGTTTTTT.

In DNA form, the CDR3 reads TGTGCCAGCAGCGTGCGGGGGAATGGTAATTCACCCCTCCACTTT. Protein sequence: CASSVRGNGNSPLHF. This chain links TRBV9 with TRBJ1-6; D might be TRBD1 (5 bases). The CDR3 consists of 15 residues. V was trimmed by 2 bases and J by 6 bases, leaving 12 bases between them. The germline V gene encodes CDR1 SGDLS and CDR2 YYNGEE.

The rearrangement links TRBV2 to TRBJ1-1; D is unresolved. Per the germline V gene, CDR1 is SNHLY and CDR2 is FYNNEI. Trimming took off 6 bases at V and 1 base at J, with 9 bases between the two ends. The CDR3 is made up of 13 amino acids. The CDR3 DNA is TGTGCCAGCAGCGAGGACTCGAACACTGAAGCTTTCTTT. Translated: CASSEDSNTEAFF.

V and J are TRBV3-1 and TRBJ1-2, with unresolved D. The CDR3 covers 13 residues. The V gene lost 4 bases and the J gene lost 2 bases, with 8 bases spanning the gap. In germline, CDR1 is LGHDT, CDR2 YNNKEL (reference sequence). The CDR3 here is CASSPARNYGYTF. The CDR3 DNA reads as TGTGCCAGCAGCCCCGCCAGGAACTATGGCTACACCTTC.

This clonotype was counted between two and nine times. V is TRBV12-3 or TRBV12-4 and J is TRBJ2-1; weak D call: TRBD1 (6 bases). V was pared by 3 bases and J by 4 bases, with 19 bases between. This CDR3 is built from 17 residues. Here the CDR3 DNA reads TGTGCCAGCAGTTTGTTTTGGGGGACATCCCCTTACAATGAGCAGTTCTTC. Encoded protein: CASSLFWGTSPYNEQFF.

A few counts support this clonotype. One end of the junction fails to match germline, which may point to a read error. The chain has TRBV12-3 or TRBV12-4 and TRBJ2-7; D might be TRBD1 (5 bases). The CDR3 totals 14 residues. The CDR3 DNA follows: TGTGCCAGCAGTACACAGGTTACCTCCCACGAGCAGTACTTC. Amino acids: CASSTQVTSHEQYF.

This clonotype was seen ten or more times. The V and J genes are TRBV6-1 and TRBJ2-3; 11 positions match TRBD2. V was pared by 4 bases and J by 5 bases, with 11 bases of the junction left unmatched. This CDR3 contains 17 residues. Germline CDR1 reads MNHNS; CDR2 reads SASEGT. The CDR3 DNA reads TGTGCCAGCAGTGGCCGTTTGACTAGCGGGGAATTAGATACGCAGTATTTT. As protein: CASSGRLTSGELDTQYF.

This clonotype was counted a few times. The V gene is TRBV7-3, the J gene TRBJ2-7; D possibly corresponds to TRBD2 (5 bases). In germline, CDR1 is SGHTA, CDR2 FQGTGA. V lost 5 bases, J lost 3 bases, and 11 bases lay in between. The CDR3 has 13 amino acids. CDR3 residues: CASSPRDNYEQYV. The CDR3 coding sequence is TGTGCCAGCAGCCCCCGGGATAACTACGAGCAGTACGTC.

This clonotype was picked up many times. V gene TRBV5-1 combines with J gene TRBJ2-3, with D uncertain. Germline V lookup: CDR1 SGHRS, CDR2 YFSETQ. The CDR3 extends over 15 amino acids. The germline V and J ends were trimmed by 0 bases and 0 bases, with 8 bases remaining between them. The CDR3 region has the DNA TGCGCCAGCAGCTTGGCCGTCGGGAGCACAGATACGCAGTATTTT. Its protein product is CASSLAVGSTDTQYF. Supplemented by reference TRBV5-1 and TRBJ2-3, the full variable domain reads KAGVTQTPRYLIKTRGQQVTLSCSPISGHRSVSWYQQTPGQGLQFLFEYFSETQRNKGNFPGRFSGRQFSNSRSEMNVSTLELGDSALYLCASSLAVGSTDTQYFGPGTRLTVL.

The CDR3 spells CASGENTGELFF. DNA for the CDR3: TGTGCTAGTGGTGAAAACACCGGGGAGCTGTTTTTT. The V call is TRBV12-5, the J call TRBJ2-2, with D unresolved. The V gene lost 5 bases and the J gene lost 2 bases, with 3 bases spanning the gap. The CDR3 has 12 amino acids. Germline V lookup: CDR1 LGHNT, CDR2 FRNRAP. The full variable domain, its missing parts supplied by reference TRBV12-5 and TRBJ2-2, is DARVTQTPRHKVTEMGQEVTMRCQPILGHNTVFWYRQTMMQGLELLAYFRNRAPLDDSGMPKDRFSAEMPDATLATLKIQPSEPRDSAVYFCASGENTGELFFGEGSRLTVL.

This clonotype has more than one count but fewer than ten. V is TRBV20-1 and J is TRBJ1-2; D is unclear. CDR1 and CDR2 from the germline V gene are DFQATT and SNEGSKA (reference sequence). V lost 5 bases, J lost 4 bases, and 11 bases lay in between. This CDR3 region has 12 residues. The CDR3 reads CSAVGSGYGYTF. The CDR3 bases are TGCAGTGCTGTGGGATCTGGCTATGGCTACACCTTC.

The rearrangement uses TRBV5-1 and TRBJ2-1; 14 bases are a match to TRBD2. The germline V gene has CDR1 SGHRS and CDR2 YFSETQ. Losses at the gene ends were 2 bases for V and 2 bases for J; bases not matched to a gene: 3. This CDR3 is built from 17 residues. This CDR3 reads CASSLLGLAGAYNEQFF. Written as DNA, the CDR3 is TGCGCCAGCAGCTTACTGGGACTAGCGGGGGCCTACAATGAGCAGTTCTTC.